These 17 T cell receptor beta chains came from one sample sequenced in a study of CD8+ T cells in alopecia areata. Investigators isolated RNA and reverse transcribed it into cDNA to act as the sequencing template. Clones were read by immunoSEQ multiplex PCR, and TCRdb kept only the in-frame ones, dropping some. Among about 150,000 clones, around 47% were seen once, and the ten largest hold about 6.8%. Sequencing was carried out using CD4+ T cells sorted from blood. These receptors were taken from a human donor with alopecia areata.

This sequence joins TRBV30 and TRBJ2-1; maybe TRBD2 (6 bases). The germline V and J ends were trimmed by 3 bases and 9 bases, with 9 bases remaining between them. The CDR3 is made up of 11 amino acids. In germline, CDR1 is GTSNPN, CDR2 SVGIG (reference sequence). Here the CDR3 DNA reads TGTGCCTGGAGGTCAGCGGGTGAGCAGTTCTTC. Translated, it gives CAWRSAGEQFF.

This clone was detected a few times. The chain is built from TRBV9 and TRBJ2-1; 8 bases line up with TRBD1. The V gene's germline CDR1 is SGDLS and CDR2 YYNGEE. This CDR3 contains 16 residues. V shed 2 bases, J shed 7 bases, and the junction held 11 bases outside the gene matches. The CDR3 DNA sequence: TGTGCCAGCAGCGTGGCGGCAGGGGGCTCTTGGAATGAGCAGTTCTTC. As protein: CASSVAAGGSWNEQFF. Complete variable domain (other parts from reference TRBV9 and TRBJ2-1): DSGVTQTPKHLITATGQRVTLRCSPRSGDLSVYWYQQSLDQGLQFLIQYYNGEERAKGNILERFSAQQFPDLHSELNLSSLELGDSALYFCASSVAAGGSWNEQFFGPGTRLTVL.

This clone was observed a handful of times. The rearrangement joins TRBV9 to TRBJ2-1, with 11 bases that match TRBD2. CDR1 SGDLS and CDR2 YYNGEE come from the germline V gene. CDR3 length: 18 amino acids. Trimming at V came to 0 bases and at J to 7 bases, leaving 12 bases not matched to a gene. CDR3 sequence: CASSVEASGRTLLNEQFF. CDR3 coding DNA: TGTGCCAGCAGCGTAGAGGCTAGCGGGAGGACCCTGTTGAATGAGCAGTTCTTC.

This clone was detected only once. J is TRBJ1-1 and V is TRBV29-1; D is unresolved. This CDR3 contains 11 residues. V dropped 7 bases and J dropped 1 base, with 7 bases sitting between them. Germline CDR1 and CDR2: SQVTM and ANQGSEA. The CDR3 region has the DNA TGCAGCGGGCTGCGGAACACTGAAGCTTTCTTT. Its protein product is CSGLRNTEAFF. The whole variable domain, filled in from reference TRBV29-1 and TRBJ1-1, reads SAVISQKPSRDICQRGTSLTIQCQVDSQVTMMFWYRQQPGQSLTLIATANQGSEATYESGFVIDKFPISRPNLTFSTLTVSNMSPEDSSIYLCSGLRNTEAFFGQGTRLTVV.

The sample holds a few counts of this clone. This rearrangement joins TRBV28 to TRBJ1-5; D is uncertain. Germline CDR1 is MDHEN and CDR2 is SYDVKM. The CDR3 has 13 residues. Trimming took 1 base from V and 7 from J, leaving 8 bases between them. As DNA, the CDR3 is TGTGCCAGCAGTTTATTGGGCTGGCAGCCCCAGCATTTT. It specifies CASSLLGWQPQHF.

This rearrangement joins TRBV23-1 to TRBJ2-2, with D tentatively TRBD1 (6 bases). TRBV23-1 is an open reading frame whose function is uncertain. CDR3 size: 16 residues. Trimming cost V 1 base and J 5 bases, with 14 bases left between them. The CDR3 region is CASSQWTGQITGELFF. CDR3 nucleotide sequence: TGCGCCAGCAGTCAATGGACTGGACAGATTACCGGGGAGCTGTTTTTT.

V and J are TRBV27 and TRBJ2-2, with TRBD2 identical over 10 bases. Germline-derived CDR1 and CDR2 are MNHEY and SMNVEV (reference sequence). Trimming took 2 bases from V and 4 from J; bases not matched to a gene: 7. The CDR3 extends over 17 amino acids. The CDR3: CASSLGSGRVPTGELFF. As DNA, the CDR3 is TGTGCCAGCAGTTTAGGGAGCGGGAGGGTCCCCACCGGGGAGCTGTTTTTT.

A few counts support this clone. V gene TRBV29-1 combines with J gene TRBJ2-7; 9 bases fit TRBD1. Germline loops: CDR1 SQVTM, CDR2 ANQGSEA. The ends lost 1 base at V and 7 bases at J; junction bases unmatched: 8. This CDR3 is 14 amino acids long. Written as DNA, the CDR3 is TGCAGCGTTGAAGCGCGGGACAGGGTAGGAGAGCAGTACTTC. Translating gives CSVEARDRVGEQYF.

This clone has only a few counts. The V gene is TRBV29-1, the J gene TRBJ2-2; D gene unclear. Germline V gene sequence: CDR1 SQVTM, CDR2 ANQGSEA. The V gene lost 4 bases and the J gene lost 2 bases, with 17 bases spanning the gap. The CDR3 has 16 amino acids. In nucleotides, the CDR3 is TGCAGCGTTGTCCTAACGAGCCCTGGCAACACCGGGGAGCTGTTTTTT. It specifies CSVVLTSPGNTGELFF.

V and J are TRBV13 and TRBJ2-3, with no clear D. The CDR3 covers 13 residues. The germline CDR1 and CDR2 sequences are PRHDT and FYEKMQ (reference sequence). V lost 0 bases and J 5 bases, leaving 6 bases between the germline ends. The CDR3 bases are TGTGCCAGCAGCTTAGGCTTGAGAGATACGCAGTATTTT. It encodes CASSLGLRDTQYF.

The chain is built from TRBV11-2 and TRBJ2-4; D is undetermined. Deletions cut 0 bases from V and 9 bases from J, with 12 bases between. The CDR3 is 14 residues long. CDR1 is SGHAT and CDR2 is FQNNGV in the germline V gene. CDR3 bases: TGTGCCAGCAGCTTAGATCGGTTTGGCACCATTCAGTACTTC. Translation gives CASSLDRFGTIQYF.

V is TRBV7-8 and J is TRBJ2-1; possible D gene TRBD2, 5 bases. V was pared by 3 bases and J by 0 bases, with 15 bases between. This CDR3 contains 17 residues. Looked up from germline, CDR1 is SGHVS and CDR2 is FQNEAQ. The CDR3 is CASSFKRQLGSYNEQFF. As DNA, the CDR3 is TGTGCCAGCAGCTTTAAGCGGCAGCTCGGCTCCTACAATGAGCAGTTCTTC. Based on the CDR3 plus reference TRBV7-8 and TRBJ2-1, the full variable domain is GAGVSQSPRYKVAKRGQDVALRCDPISGHVSLFWYQQALGQGPEFLTYFQNEAQLDKSGLPSDRFFAERPEGSVSTLKIQRTQQEDSAVYLCASSFKRQLGSYNEQFFGPGTRLTVL.

The CDR3 coding sequence is TGTGCCAGCTCGCCCGGGCCGCGAGCCACCGGGGAGCTGTTTTTT. This sequence encodes CASSPGPRATGELFF. The gene calls are TRBV18 and TRBJ2-2, with D unresolved. Trimming shortened V by 6 bases and J by 4 bases, and 15 bases separated the two germline ends. Germline V gene lookup returns CDR1 KGHSH and CDR2 LQKENI. The CDR3 has 15 residues.

This chain links TRBV5-6 with TRBJ2-7; TRBD2 is a possible D gene (6 bases). Per the germline V gene, CDR1 is SGHDT and CDR2 is YYEEEE. There are 15 residues in the CDR3. The V end lost 0 bases, the J end lost 2 bases, and 12 bases lay between the germline ends. DNA of the CDR3: TGTGCCAGCAGCTTGGGATGGGACTCCCCCTACGAGCAGTACTTC. This sequence encodes CASSLGWDSPYEQYF.

This chain uses TRBV20-1 with TRBJ2-3; D uncertain. CDR1 and CDR2 (germline): DFQATT, SNEGSKA (reference sequence). V was clipped by 5 bases and J by 6 bases, with 6 bases between them. This CDR3 contains 10 residues. This CDR3 is CSAFVDTQYF. DNA of the CDR3: TGCAGTGCTTTCGTTGATACGCAGTATTTT.

This chain connects TRBV29-1 to TRBJ2-1, with D hard to call. Germline V gene data show CDR1 as SQVTM and CDR2 as ANQGSEA. This CDR3 contains 10 residues. The V end was cut by 7 bases, the J end by 9 bases, with 10 bases between. Here the CDR3 reads CSGRSSEQFF. In DNA, the CDR3 is TGCAGCGGTAGAAGCAGTGAGCAGTTCTTC.

The rearrangement uses TRBV29-1 and TRBJ2-1; 13 bases line up with TRBD2. V lost 6 bases and J lost 9; bases outside the gene matches: 20. Germline V gene data show CDR1 as SQVTM and CDR2 as ANQGSEA. This CDR3 region has 18 residues. The CDR3 spells CSVSRKNPGLAGHGEQFF. CDR3 coding DNA: TGCAGCGTCTCTAGAAAGAACCCGGGACTAGCGGGACACGGTGAGCAGTTCTTC.